Listed here are 20 T cell receptor beta chains from one sample, sequenced in a study of blood T cell repertoires in COVID-19. This table comes from immunoSEQ multiplex PCR, and its TCRdb copy is limited to in-frame clones, with some not included. The sample holds about 110,000 clones; approximately 70% are singletons and the top ten take roughly 2%. Sequenced material: peripheral blood. These receptors originate from a middle-aged woman with acute or convalescent COVID-19.

This sequence joins TRBV11-2 and TRBJ1-4; a possible D gene is TRBD1 (6 bases). CDR3 size: 15 residues. V shed 3 bases and J shed 0 bases, with 8 bases lying between them. Germline V CDR1 and CDR2: SGHAT, FQNNGV. The chain's CDR3 is CASSLTGATNEKLFF. The CDR3 coding sequence is TGTGCCAGCAGCTTGACAGGTGCAACTAATGAAAAACTGTTTTTT.

The V call is TRBV4-1, the J call TRBJ2-7; 8 bases fit TRBD1. Germline V CDR1 and CDR2: MGHRA, YSYEKL. The length of the CDR3 is 14 residues. V gave up 2 bases and J gave up 3 bases; unmatched junction bases: 3. CDR3 in DNA: TGCGCCAGCAGCCAAAACAGGGGGTACTACGAGCAGTACTTC. Amino acid sequence: CASSQNRGYYEQYF.

This clone was observed a handful of times. The rearrangement joins TRBV19 to TRBJ1-4; the D gene is possibly TRBD1 (6 bases). The CDR3 spans 15 residues. CDR1 and CDR2 from the germline V gene are LNHDA and SQIVND (reference sequence). The V end lost 5 bases, the J end lost 0 bases, and 10 bases lay between the germline ends. The CDR3: CASSFRQATNEKLFF. The CDR3, as DNA: TGTGCCAGTAGTTTCAGACAGGCAACTAATGAAAAACTGTTTTTT.

The gene calls are TRBV27 and TRBJ1-4; D remains ambiguous. The germline gives CDR1 MNHEY, CDR2 SMNVEV (reference sequence). The ends were cut back, 5 bases at V and 7 bases at J, with 14 bases in the middle. The CDR3 sequence is 14 residues long. The CDR3 DNA sequence: TGTGCCAGCAGTGTAAGGCCCCGAGGTGAAAAACTGTTTTTT. It encodes CASSVRPRGEKLFF.

V is TRBV30 and J is TRBJ2-3; no firm D call. Trimming shortened V by 4 bases and J by 4 bases, and 12 bases separated the two germline ends. Germline values: CDR1 GTSNPN, CDR2 SVGIG (reference sequence). This CDR3 comprises 13 residues. As DNA, the CDR3 is TGTGCCTGGAAAGGTGGTGGGCCAGATACGCAGTATTTT. This sequence encodes CAWKGGGPDTQYF.

V usage is TRBV28 and J usage is TRBJ1-2, with D possibly matching TRBD1 (5 bases). Germline-derived CDR1 and CDR2 are MDHEN and SYDVKM. The CDR3 has 11 amino acids. Trimming pared 8 bases from V and 4 bases from J, leaving 8 bases between. As DNA, the CDR3 is TGTGCCAGCGGACAAGTCTATGGCTACACCTTC. It encodes CASGQVYGYTF.

CDR3 nucleotide sequence: TGTGCCAGTACGAGCGGTAATTCACCCCTCCACTTT. Translated: CASTSGNSPLHF. The chain links TRBV19 to TRBJ1-6, with D unresolved. The CDR3 runs to 12 residues. V was cut by 7 bases and J by 6 bases, with 7 bases left in between. CDR1 is LNHDA and CDR2 is SQIVND in the germline V gene (reference sequence).

The chain links TRBV9 to TRBJ2-7; D is perhaps TRBD1 (5 bases). The CDR3 length is 15 residues. Deletions cut 0 bases from V and 4 bases from J, with 14 bases between. CDR1 is SGDLS and CDR2 is YYNGEE in the germline V gene. CDR3 nucleotide sequence: TGTGCCAGCAGCGTAGAGTCTTCCAGGGCTTACGAGCAGTACTTC. Translation: CASSVESSRAYEQYF.

This clone came up a few times. The chain uses TRBV7-3 and TRBJ2-3; 14 bases map to TRBD2. In germline, CDR1 is SGHTA, CDR2 FQGTGA. The CDR3 sequence is 16 residues long. V dropped 7 bases and J dropped 5; count of bases not matched to a gene: 8. Here the CDR3 DNA reads TGTGCCAGCAAGAGCGGGACTAGCGGGGGCCGAGATACGCAGTATTTT. It codes for CASKSGTSGGRDTQYF.

The chain recombines TRBV5-4 with TRBJ1-1; D unresolved. From germline, CDR1 is SGHNT and CDR2 YYREEE (reference sequence). Trimming pared 0 bases from V and 6 bases from J, leaving 12 bases between. The length of the CDR3 is 14 residues. CDR3 sequence reads: CASSLALRQSEAFF. DNA of the CDR3: TGTGCCAGCAGCTTGGCGCTCAGACAATCTGAAGCTTTCTTT.

This chain connects TRBV29-1 to TRBJ1-1; possible D gene TRBD1, 5 bases. V dropped 7 bases and J dropped 4 bases, with 16 bases sitting between them. The length of the CDR3 is 13 residues. The germline CDR1 and CDR2 sequences are SQVTM and ANQGSEA. As DNA, the CDR3 is TGCAGCGCTAGGACACCCGGGGGCACTGAAGCTTTCTTT. Translation: CSARTPGGTEAFF.

This clone is a singleton in its sample. The gene calls are TRBV28 and TRBJ1-4; TRBD1 might be the D (5 bases). The CDR3 runs 14 residues. Trimming removed 3 bases at V and 4 bases at J, with 9 bases between. Germline V gene lookup returns CDR1 MDHEN and CDR2 SYDVKM. CDR3 loop: CASSLGHVNEKLFF. CDR3 DNA sequence: TGTGCCAGCAGTTTGGGGCATGTTAATGAAAAACTGTTTTTT.

In this sample, this clone turned up once. This rearrangement joins TRBV6-6 to TRBJ2-3, with 14 bases lining up with TRBD2. V shed 5 bases and J 2 bases; nucleotides not matched to a gene: 12. The CDR3 runs 19 residues. In germline, CDR1 is MNHNY, CDR2 SVGAGI (reference sequence). CDR3 coding DNA: TGTGCCAGCAGTCCTGCCGGGACTAGCGGGGGAGGTGTCACAGATACGCAGTATTTT. It encodes CASSPAGTSGGGVTDTQYF.

The chain employs TRBV7-9 and TRBJ1-1, with 7 nucleotides matching TRBD1. The ends lost 5 bases at V and 3 bases at J; junction bases unmatched: 3. Germline CDR1 reads SEHNR; CDR2 reads FQNEAQ (reference sequence). The CDR3 extends over 13 amino acids. The CDR3 here is CASSQQGYTEAFF. The CDR3 nucleotides are TGTGCCAGCAGCCAACAGGGGTACACTGAAGCTTTCTTT.

The chain has TRBV6-6 and TRBJ1-2, with D unresolved. Germline CDR1 reads MNHNY; CDR2 reads SVGAGI (reference sequence). Trimming pared 5 bases from V and 4 bases from J, leaving 17 bases between. The CDR3 is 15 amino acids. The chain's CDR3 is CASSPLNRGTYGYTF. Written as DNA, the CDR3 is TGTGCCAGCAGTCCCCTAAATCGCGGTACCTATGGCTACACCTTC.

The V call is TRBV2, the J call TRBJ2-1; TRBD2 matches at 11 bases. CDR3 length equals 13 residues. V shed 4 bases and J 7 bases; nucleotides not matched to a gene: 0. The germline gives CDR1 SNHLY, CDR2 FYNNEI. CDR3 nucleotide sequence: TGTGCCAGCAGTGGGACTAGCGGGAATGAGCAGTTCTTC. Encoded protein: CASSGTSGNEQFF. The entire variable domain, with the rest obtained from reference TRBV2 and TRBJ2-1, is as follows: EPEVTQTPSHQVTQMGQEVILRCVPISNHLYFYWYRQILGQKVEFLVSFYNNEISEKSEIFDDQFSVERPDGSNFTLKIRSTKLEDSAMYFCASSGTSGNEQFFGPGTRLTVL.

This clone was seen a handful of times. This chain uses TRBV7-3 with TRBJ2-1; 9 positions agree with TRBD2. This CDR3 is built from 17 residues. From germline, CDR1 is SGHTA and CDR2 FQGTGA. V lost 4 bases to trimming and J lost 6 bases; unmatched junction nucleotides: 13. The CDR3 DNA reads as TGTGCCAGCAGCTCAGTTCCGGGACTAGCAGGTCGCAATGAGCAGTTCTTC. Encoded protein: CASSSVPGLAGRNEQFF.

A single count supports this clone. This chain's CDR3 is CASRGSTSPGREQFF. The CDR3 DNA follows: TGTGCCAGCAGAGGGTCAACTAGCCCGGGCCGGGAGCAGTTCTTC. The chain employs TRBV3-1 (or the pseudogene TRBV3-2) and TRBJ2-1, with D possibly being TRBD2 (6 bases). CDR1 and CDR2 from the germline V gene are LGHDT and YNNKEL (reference sequence). This CDR3 has 15 residues. V was pared by 6 bases and J by 10 bases, with 22 bases between.

There are a few counts of this clone. The rearrangement joins TRBV5-5 to TRBJ2-1, with TRBD1 matching over 7 bases. Germline-derived CDR1 and CDR2 are SGHKS and YYEKEE (reference sequence). The CDR3 length is 14 residues. The junction had 11 bases not matched to a gene; V was cut back by 5 bases and J by 9 bases. The CDR3, as DNA: TGTGCCAGCAGTCAAGGACAGGCGGGCAGTGAGCAGTTCTTC. This encodes CASSQGQAGSEQFF.

This chain links TRBV9 with TRBJ2-2; 7 positions match TRBD1. V lost 0 bases to trimming and J lost 4 bases; unmatched junction nucleotides: 3. The CDR3 is 15 residues long. In germline, CDR1 is SGDLS, CDR2 YYNGEE. The CDR3 protein is CASSVEGAFTGELFF. The CDR3 DNA reads TGTGCCAGCAGCGTAGAGGGGGCCTTCACCGGGGAGCTGTTTTTT. The variable domain in full, completed from reference TRBV9 and TRBJ2-2, reads DSGVTQTPKHLITATGQRVTLRCSPRSGDLSVYWYQQSLDQGLQFLIQYYNGEERAKGNILERFSAQQFPDLHSELNLSSLELGDSALYFCASSVEGAFTGELFFGEGSRLTVL.